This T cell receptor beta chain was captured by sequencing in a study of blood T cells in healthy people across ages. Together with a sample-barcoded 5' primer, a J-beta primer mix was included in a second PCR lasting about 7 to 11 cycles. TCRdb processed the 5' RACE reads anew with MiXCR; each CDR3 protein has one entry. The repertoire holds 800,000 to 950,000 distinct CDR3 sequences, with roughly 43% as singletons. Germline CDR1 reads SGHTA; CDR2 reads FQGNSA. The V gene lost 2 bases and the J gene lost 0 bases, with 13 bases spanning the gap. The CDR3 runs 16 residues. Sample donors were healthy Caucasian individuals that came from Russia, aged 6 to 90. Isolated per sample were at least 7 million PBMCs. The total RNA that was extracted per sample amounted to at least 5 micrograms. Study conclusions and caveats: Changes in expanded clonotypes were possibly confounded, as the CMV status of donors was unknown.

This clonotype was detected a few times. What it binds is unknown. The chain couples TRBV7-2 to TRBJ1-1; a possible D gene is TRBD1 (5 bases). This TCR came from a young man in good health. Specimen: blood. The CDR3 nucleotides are TGTGCCAGCAGCTTAATGGGACGTCGAATGAACACTGAAGCTTTCTTT. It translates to CASSLMGRRMNTEAFF.